This TCR beta chain was sequenced during a study of beta chain features in type 1 diabetes. The study, taken as a whole, reports: At VDJ recombination sites, type 1 diabetes patients had fewer insertions and more deleted nucleotides.

Comment on this clone: The antigen is unknown.

There are 15 residues in the CDR3. Trimming left V 2 bases short and J 7 bases short, with 17 bases between. Germline V gives CDR1 GTSNPN, CDR2 SVGIG (reference sequence). Expressed TCRB transcripts got sequenced, as all isolated RNA was reverse transcribed. Sequenced naive, central memory and regulatory T cell samples produced an average of about 3.57 million reads. Assay: immunoSEQ multiplex PCR; the TCRdb copy retains only in-frame clones and omits some. The sample lists around 430,000 clones, 30% occurring once. One heparinised draw, averaging about 110 mL, was taken per donor. CD45RO/CCR7/CD25/CD127/CD95/CD27 sorting isolated CD4+ naive, central memory, regulatory and stem cell-like memory cells.

V and J are TRBV30 and TRBJ2-2; TRBD1 might be the D (6 bases). The TCR sequence derives from a man aged 18 to 35 in good health. The sequenced sample was naive CD4+ T cells from blood. The CDR3 coding sequence is TGTGCCTGGAGTCAGTCGAGGCTAGGGGGCGGGGAGCTGTTTTTT. Translation: CAWSQSRLGGGELFF. Variable domain in full (rest from reference TRBV30 and TRBJ2-2): SQTIHQWPATLVQPVGSPLSLECTVEGTSNPNLYWYRQAAGRGLQLLFYSVGIGQISSEVPQNLSASRPQDRQFILSSKKLLLSDSGFYLCAWSQSRLGGGELFFGEGSRLTVL.